These 12 T cell receptor beta chains were sequenced from one sample in a study of CD8 T cells in ankylosing spondylitis. General study points: A motif in TCR beta, a set of roughly eight highly homologous variants, appeared characteristic of ankylosing spondylitis blood.

These TCRs' antigens remain unknown. Via MiXCR, TCRdb re-called the 5' RACE reads, giving one row per CDR3 protein. The table lists fewer than 750,000 distinct CDR3 sequences, roughly 19% of them singletons. Source material: blood, either unsorted or a sorted T cell fraction (not recorded which). All receptors come from a male donor with ankylosing spondylitis.

The V call is TRBV27, the J call TRBJ2-7, with a weak D call TRBD1 (6 bases). The CDR3 extends over 14 amino acids. The germline V gene has CDR1 MNHEY and CDR2 SMNVEV (reference sequence). The V end was cut by 5 bases, the J end by 3 bases, with 14 bases between. This CDR3 reads CASSPTGQNYEQYF. The CDR3, as DNA: TGTGCCAGCAGTCCCACCGGACAGAACTACGAGCAGTACTTC.

For the CDR3, the DNA is TGTGCCGTAGGGCCTTGGGATTACAATGAGCAGTTCTTC. Its protein is CAVGPWDYNEQFF. This rearrangement joins TRBV24-1 to TRBJ2-1; D is unclear. Germline V gene sequence: CDR1 KGHDR, CDR2 SFDVKD. V was clipped by 12 bases and J by 4 bases, with 15 bases between them. The CDR3 is made up of 13 amino acids.

This clonotype was detected a few times. The V gene is TRBV19, the J gene TRBJ2-7; D is possibly TRBD1 (6 bases). The CDR3 totals 14 residues. Between the trimmed V and J ends, which lost 2 bases and 3 bases, there was a span of 11 bases. Germline lookup yields CDR1 LNHDA and CDR2 SQIVND (reference sequence). DNA for the CDR3: TGTGCCAGTAGTATAAAACAGGGTGACTACGAGCAGTACTTC. Protein: CASSIKQGDYEQYF.

This clonotype turned up a few times. V is TRBV5-1 and J is TRBJ2-2, with TRBD1 identical over 9 bases. CDR1 SGHRS and CDR2 YFSETQ come from the germline V gene. V lost 4 bases, J lost 4 bases, and 11 bases stayed unmatched. CDR3 size: 17 residues. The CDR3 is CASSPGGTGRGTGELFF. The CDR3 DNA reads TGCGCCAGCAGCCCTGGGGGGACAGGGCGCGGCACCGGGGAGCTGTTTTTT.

This clonotype came up many times. The V gene is TRBV6-2 or TRBV6-3, the J gene TRBJ1-2, with 9 bases that match TRBD1. Trimming cost V 6 bases and J 2 bases; bases outside gene matches: 7. Per the germline V gene, CDR1 is MNHEY and CDR2 is SVGEGT. The CDR3 sequence is 15 residues long. In DNA form, the CDR3 reads TGTGCCAGCAGCGTTTCCGGGACAGGGAACTATGGCTACACCTTC. Translated: CASSVSGTGNYGYTF.

In this sample, this clonotype turned up many times. The chain has TRBV12-3 or TRBV12-4 and TRBJ2-1; maybe TRBD2 (7 bases). Trimming pared 8 bases from V and 7 bases from J, leaving 15 bases between. The CDR3 contains 13 residues. CDR3 in amino acids: CASGGGGANEQFF. DNA of the CDR3: TGTGCCAGCGGTGGGGGGGGGGCAAATGAGCAGTTCTTC.

The chain is built from TRBV9 and TRBJ2-1; the D gene is possibly TRBD2 (6 bases). Trimming shortened V by 4 bases and J by 1 base, and 15 bases separated the two germline ends. The CDR3 contains 16 residues. Germline values: CDR1 SGDLS, CDR2 YYNGEE. The CDR3 bases are TGTGCCAGCAGCCAACCCCTGGGAGGATCCTACAATGAGCAGTTCTTC. Protein sequence: CASSQPLGGSYNEQFF.

The chain has TRBV12-3 or TRBV12-4 and TRBJ2-3, with TRBD1 matching over 9 bases. This CDR3 has 16 amino acids. Unmatched junction bases numbered 7, after V lost 5 bases and J lost 1 base. The CDR3 region is CASSVGQGRGTDTQYF. CDR3 coding DNA: TGTGCCAGCAGTGTCGGACAGGGGAGGGGCACAGATACGCAGTATTTT.

V and J are TRBV6-5 and TRBJ2-3; D perhaps matches TRBD2 (6 bases). Germline loops: CDR1 MNHEY, CDR2 SVGAGI. The V and J ends lost 0 bases and 1 base respectively, with 11 bases between them. The CDR3 sequence is 16 residues long. The CDR3 region is CASSYSTGTGTDTQYF. The CDR3 DNA reads as TGTGCCAGCAGTTACTCTACGGGGACTGGCACAGATACGCAGTATTTT.

The chain employs TRBV6-2 or TRBV6-3 and TRBJ1-1, with TRBD1 identical over 9 bases. The CDR3 totals 16 residues. From germline, CDR1 is MNHEY and CDR2 SVGEGT. The ends lost 5 bases at V and 0 bases at J; junction bases unmatched: 7. The CDR3 DNA is TGTGCCAGCAGTCCCATCGACAGGGGGTTGAACACTGAAGCTTTCTTT. Encoded protein: CASSPIDRGLNTEAFF.

This clonotype was counted at least ten times. The V call is TRBV12-3 or TRBV12-4, the J call TRBJ2-1, with 10 nucleotides matching TRBD2. The CDR3 runs to 16 residues. The ends lost 5 bases at V and 8 bases at J; junction bases unmatched: 12. In nucleotides, the CDR3 is TGTGCCAGCAGTCGCCGGGATAGCGGGAGGTCCTATGAGCAGTTCTTC. Its protein is CASSRRDSGRSYEQFF.

The table lists this clonotype with a few counts. The chain couples TRBV5-1 to TRBJ1-2; D remains unclear. CDR3 length: 15 residues. Trimming took 0 bases from V and 0 from J, leaving 9 bases between them. Per the germline V gene, CDR1 is SGHRS and CDR2 is YFSETQ. CDR3 sequence: CASSLDPGTNYGYTF. CDR3 coding DNA: TGCGCCAGCAGCTTGGATCCAGGAACTAACTATGGCTACACCTTC.